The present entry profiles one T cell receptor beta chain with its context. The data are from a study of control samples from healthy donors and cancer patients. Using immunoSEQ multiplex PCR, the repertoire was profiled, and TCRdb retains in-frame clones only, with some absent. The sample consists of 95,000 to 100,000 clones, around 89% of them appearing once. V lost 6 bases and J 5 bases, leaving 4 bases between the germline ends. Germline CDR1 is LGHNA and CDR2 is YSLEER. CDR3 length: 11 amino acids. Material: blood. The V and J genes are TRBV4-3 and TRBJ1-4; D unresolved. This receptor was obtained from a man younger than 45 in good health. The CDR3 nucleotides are TGCGCCAGCAGGGGGAATGAAAAACTGTTTTTT. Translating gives CASRGNEKLFF.